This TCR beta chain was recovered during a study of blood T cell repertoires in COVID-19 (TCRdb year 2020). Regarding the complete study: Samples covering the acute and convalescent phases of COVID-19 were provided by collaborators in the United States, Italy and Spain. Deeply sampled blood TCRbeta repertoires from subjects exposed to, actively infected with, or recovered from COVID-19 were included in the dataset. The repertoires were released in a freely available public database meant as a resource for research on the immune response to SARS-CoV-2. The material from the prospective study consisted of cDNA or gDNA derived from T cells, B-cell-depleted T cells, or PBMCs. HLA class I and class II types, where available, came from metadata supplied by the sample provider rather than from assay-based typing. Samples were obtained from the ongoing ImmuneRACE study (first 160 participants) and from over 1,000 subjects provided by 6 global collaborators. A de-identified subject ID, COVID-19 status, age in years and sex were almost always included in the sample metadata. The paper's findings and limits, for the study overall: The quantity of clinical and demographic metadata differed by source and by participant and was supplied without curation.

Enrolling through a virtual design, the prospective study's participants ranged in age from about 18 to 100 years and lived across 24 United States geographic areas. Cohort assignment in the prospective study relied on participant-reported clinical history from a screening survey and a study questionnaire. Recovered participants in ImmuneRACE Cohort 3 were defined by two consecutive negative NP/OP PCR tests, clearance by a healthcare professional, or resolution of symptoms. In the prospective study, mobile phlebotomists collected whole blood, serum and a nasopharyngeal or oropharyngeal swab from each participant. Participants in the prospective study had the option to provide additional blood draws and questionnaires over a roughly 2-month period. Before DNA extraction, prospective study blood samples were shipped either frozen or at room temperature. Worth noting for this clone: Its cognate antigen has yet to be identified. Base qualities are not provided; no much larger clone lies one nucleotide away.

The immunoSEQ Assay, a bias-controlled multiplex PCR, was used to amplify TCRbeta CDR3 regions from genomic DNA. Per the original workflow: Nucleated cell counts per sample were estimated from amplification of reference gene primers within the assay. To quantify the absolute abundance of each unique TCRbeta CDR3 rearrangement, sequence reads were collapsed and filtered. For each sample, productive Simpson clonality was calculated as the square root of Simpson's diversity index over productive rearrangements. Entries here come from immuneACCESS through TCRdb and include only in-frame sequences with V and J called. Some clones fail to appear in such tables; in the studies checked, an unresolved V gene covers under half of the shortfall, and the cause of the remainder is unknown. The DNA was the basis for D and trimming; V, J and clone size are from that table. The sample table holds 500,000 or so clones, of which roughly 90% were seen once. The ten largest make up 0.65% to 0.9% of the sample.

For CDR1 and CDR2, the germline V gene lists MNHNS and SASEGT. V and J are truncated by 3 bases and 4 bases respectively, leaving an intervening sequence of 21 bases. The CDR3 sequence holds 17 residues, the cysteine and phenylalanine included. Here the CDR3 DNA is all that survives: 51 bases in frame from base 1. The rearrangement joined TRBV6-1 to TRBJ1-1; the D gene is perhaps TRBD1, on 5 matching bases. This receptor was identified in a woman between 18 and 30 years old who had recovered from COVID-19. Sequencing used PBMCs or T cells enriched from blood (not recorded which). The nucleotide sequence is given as TGTGCCAGCAGTGAGGTCCGGGGCGGGGGACGGGGCACTGAAGCTTTCTTT. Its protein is CASSEVRGGGRGTEAFF.